These 26 T cell receptor beta chains were sequenced from one sample in a study of beta chain features in type 1 diabetes. Every bit of the isolated RNA underwent reverse transcription, so sequencing read expressed TCRB transcripts. The repertoire was sequenced with immunoSEQ multiplex PCR; TCRdb's copy has only in-frame clones and lacks some. The sample records hundreds of thousands of clones, around 68% being singletons. The sequencing sample was made of naive CD4+ T cells from blood. These receptors were taken from a man aged 25 to 40 in good health.

The chain employs TRBV7-2 and TRBJ2-7; D could derive from TRBD1 or TRBD2 (5 bases each). CDR1 and CDR2 from the germline V gene are SGHTA and FQGNSA. Trimming took 5 bases from V and 3 from J, leaving 17 bases between them. The CDR3 length is 15 residues. CDR3 region: CASSPGPEEVYEQYF. The CDR3, as DNA: TGTGCCAGCAGCCCGGGACCCGAAGAGGTCTACGAGCAGTACTTC. Full variable domain (rest looked up from reference TRBV7-2 and TRBJ2-7): GAGVSQSPSNKVTEKGKDVELRCDPISGHTALYWYRQSLGQGLEFLIYFQGNSAPDKSGLPSDRFSAERTGGSVSTLTIQRTQQEDSAVYLCASSPGPEEVYEQYFGPGTRLTVT.

The V gene is TRBV7-8, the J gene TRBJ2-2; 13 nucleotides agree with TRBD2. V was pared by 6 bases and J by 3 bases, with 10 bases of the junction left unmatched. Germline V gene lookup returns CDR1 SGHVS and CDR2 FQNEAQ. The CDR3 extends over 18 amino acids. CDR3 in amino acids: CASRGGLAGSLYTGELFF. The CDR3 nucleotides are TGTGCCAGCAGAGGGGGACTAGCGGGATCCTTGTACACCGGGGAGCTGTTTTTT.

The chain links TRBV5-4 to TRBJ2-5; TRBD2 matches 11 bases. The V gene end was trimmed by 4 bases and the J gene end by 2 bases; junction bases not matched to a gene: 7. The germline CDR1 and CDR2 sequences are SGHNT and YYREEE (reference sequence). This CDR3 has 16 residues. The CDR3: CASSRGGLAVQETQYF. The CDR3 DNA sequence: TGTGCCAGCAGCCGAGGGGGACTAGCGGTACAAGAGACCCAGTACTTC.

The chain has TRBV29-1 and TRBJ1-2, with TRBD1 matching over 8 bases. Trimming removed 5 bases from V and 2 bases from J; junction bases left unmatched: 1. Germline loops: CDR1 SQVTM, CDR2 ANQGSEA. The length of the CDR3 is 12 residues. The CDR3, as DNA: TGCAGCGTTTGGACAGGGAACTATGGCTACACCTTC. Translated: CSVWTGNYGYTF.

This clone appeared a single time. This chain joins TRBV29-1 and TRBJ2-1; possible D gene TRBD2, 5 bases. The CDR3 spans 13 residues. Per the germline V gene, CDR1 is SQVTM and CDR2 is ANQGSEA. V was trimmed by 4 bases and J by 0 bases, leaving 7 bases between them. The CDR3 coding sequence is TGCAGCGTTGCGGGAAACTCCTACAATGAGCAGTTCTTC. Its translation is CSVAGNSYNEQFF.

This chain links TRBV6-5 with TRBJ2-3; the match to TRBD2 covers 7 bases. This CDR3 region has 15 residues. V gave up 4 bases and J gave up 6 bases; unmatched junction bases: 10. Germline values: CDR1 MNHEY, CDR2 SVGAGI. The CDR3 is CASSFAGELLDTQYF. CDR3 in DNA: TGTGCCAGCAGTTTCGCGGGAGAACTCCTGGATACGCAGTATTTT.

This clone was seen just once. The V call is TRBV7-8, the J call TRBJ2-1, with no clear D. The CDR3 runs 11 residues. The germline gives CDR1 SGHVS, CDR2 FQNEAQ. Deletions cut 4 bases from V and 7 bases from J, with 5 bases between. Here the CDR3 DNA reads TGTGCCAGCAGCTATGGGAATGAGCAGTTCTTC. Translating it yields CASSYGNEQFF.

This clone was counted a few times. The chain carries TRBV30 and TRBJ2-3; the D gene is possibly TRBD2 (5 bases). Deletions cut 0 bases from V and 10 bases from J, with 11 bases between. Germline assignment: CDR1 GTSNPN and CDR2 SVGIG (reference sequence). The CDR3 sequence is 12 residues long. The CDR3 region is CAWSVLGGSQYF. In nucleotides, the CDR3 is TGTGCCTGGAGTGTACTTGGAGGATCGCAGTATTTT.

V gene TRBV14 combines with J gene TRBJ1-6; D is possibly TRBD1 (6 bases). With 2 bases removed from V and 9 bases from J, the gap between germline ends came to 14 bases. Germline V gives CDR1 SGHDN, CDR2 FVKESK. This CDR3 region has 15 residues. CDR3 DNA: TGTGCCAGCAGCCAACTACTACTGGGGGCTTCACCCCTCCACTTT. Amino acids: CASSQLLLGASPLHF.

This sequence joins TRBV7-2 and TRBJ2-5, with TRBD1 identical over 9 bases. V lost 5 bases, J lost 5 bases, and 6 bases stayed unmatched. The CDR3 spans 14 residues. The germline gives CDR1 SGHTA, CDR2 FQGNSA. CDR3 sequence: CASSLAGTGETQYF. In DNA form, the CDR3 reads TGTGCCAGCAGCCTTGCTGGGACAGGGGAGACCCAGTACTTC.

The table lists this clone with a count of one. J is TRBJ2-5 and V is TRBV30, with 9 bases fitting TRBD2. Germline CDR1 GTSNPN, CDR2 SVGIG (reference sequence). The V and J ends lost 0 bases and 11 bases, in that order; junction bases with no gene match: 4. This CDR3 comprises 12 residues. In DNA, the CDR3 is TGTGCCTGGAGTGTACTAGCGGGCCTACAGTACTTC. Translating gives CAWSVLAGLQYF.

This rearrangement joins TRBV18 to TRBJ2-5; D possibly corresponds to TRBD2 (6 bases). V was pared by 2 bases and J by 5 bases, with 12 bases between. CDR1 is KGHSH and CDR2 is LQKENI in the germline V gene. This CDR3 has 14 residues. The CDR3 protein is CASSPTSTWETQYF. The DNA of the CDR3 is TGTGCCAGCTCACCAACTAGCACATGGGAGACCCAGTACTTC.

The chain is built from TRBV10-3 and TRBJ2-7; 8 bases are a match to TRBD1. The V gene end was trimmed by 6 bases and the J gene end by 1 base; junction bases not matched to a gene: 2. The CDR3 length is 13 residues. Germline V gene lookup returns CDR1 ENHRY and CDR2 SYGVKD. This CDR3 is CAISGTGSYEQYF. CDR3 in DNA: TGTGCCATCAGCGGGACAGGATCCTACGAGCAGTACTTC.

The V gene is TRBV6-5, the J gene TRBJ2-1, with a possible D match to TRBD1 (5 bases). The CDR3 sequence is 14 residues long. V lost 6 bases to trimming and J lost 4 bases, with 13 bases between them. Germline CDR1 is MNHEY and CDR2 is SVGAGI. CDR3 in amino acids: CASSPEHRYNEQFF. As DNA, the CDR3 is TGTGCCAGCAGCCCCGAACACAGGTACAATGAGCAGTTCTTC.

The V and J genes are TRBV7-2 and TRBJ2-3, with D possibly matching TRBD2 (5 bases). Trimming removed 1 base from V and 0 bases from J, with 8 bases in between. Germline CDR1 and CDR2: SGHTA and FQGNSA. The CDR3 covers 15 residues. The CDR3: CASSLDGGSTDTQYF. CDR3 coding DNA: TGTGCCAGCAGCTTAGATGGCGGGAGCACAGATACGCAGTATTTT.

The genes are TRBV15 and TRBJ1-5; D uncertain. This CDR3 is built from 15 residues. Germline lookup yields CDR1 LNHNV and CDR2 YYDKDF (reference sequence). Trimming pared 4 bases from V and 11 bases from J, leaving 21 bases between. The chain's CDR3 is CATSTAALSQRAQHF. The CDR3 nucleotides are TGTGCCACCAGCACCGCGGCTTTATCCCAGCGGGCCCAGCATTTT.

The chain couples TRBV11-2 to TRBJ2-1, with 13 bases lining up with TRBD2. Trimming removed 6 bases from V and 9 bases from J; junction bases left unmatched: 5. Germline V gene sequence: CDR1 SGHAT, CDR2 FQNNGV. This CDR3 contains 14 residues. This CDR3 is CASRPGTSGTEQFF. CDR3 nucleotides: TGTGCCAGCAGACCCGGGACTAGCGGGACTGAGCAGTTCTTC.

The chain has TRBV7-8 and TRBJ2-7; 10 bases line up with TRBD1. Germline CDR1 is SGHVS and CDR2 is FQNEAQ. The CDR3 consists of 15 residues. V shed 5 bases and J 1 base; nucleotides not matched to a gene: 5. For the CDR3, the DNA is TGTGCCAGCAGCCAACGGGACAGGGGTTCCTACGAGCAGTACTTC. Its translation: CASSQRDRGSYEQYF. Full variable domain (outside the CDR3, taken from reference TRBV7-8 and TRBJ2-7): GAGVSQSPRYKVAKRGQDVALRCDPISGHVSLFWYQQALGQGPEFLTYFQNEAQLDKSGLPSDRFFAERPEGSVSTLKIQRTQQEDSAVYLCASSQRDRGSYEQYFGPGTRLTVT.

The gene calls are TRBV4-3 and TRBJ2-2; D not resolved. V was cut by 1 base and J by 4 bases, with 13 bases left in between. CDR3 size: 16 residues. Germline loops: CDR1 LGHNA, CDR2 YSLEER. The CDR3 reads CASSQVYNAPTGELFF. CDR3 DNA sequence: TGCGCCAGCAGCCAAGTGTACAACGCGCCCACCGGGGAGCTGTTTTTT.

J is TRBJ1-6 and V is TRBV9, with D maybe TRBD1 (5 bases). Trimming stripped 4 bases from V and 14 bases from J, with 22 bases between. The CDR3 totals 15 residues. The germline gives CDR1 SGDLS, CDR2 YYNGEE. CDR3: CASSRSPSGGGTLHF. Written as DNA, the CDR3 is TGTGCCAGCAGCCGTTCACCGTCCGGGGGTGGGACCCTCCACTTT.

The V gene is TRBV25-1, the J gene TRBJ2-1, with TRBD2 identical over 14 bases. The CDR3 contains 16 residues. V was clipped by 7 bases and J by 8 bases; unmatched bases: 10. Germline lookup yields CDR1 MGHDK and CDR2 SYGVNS. CDR3 sequence: CASTTSGRAELDEQFF. In DNA, the CDR3 is TGTGCCAGCACGACTAGCGGGAGGGCCGAGTTGGATGAGCAGTTCTTC.

This clone was recorded once. J is TRBJ1-1 and V is TRBV20-1; the D is unclear. Deletions cut 5 bases from V and 5 bases from J, with 9 bases between. The CDR3 length is 11 residues. The germline gives CDR1 DFQATT, CDR2 SNEGSKA (reference sequence). CDR3 nucleotides: TGCAGTGCTGCAATGGAGACTGAAGCTTTCTTT. It is translated as CSAAMETEAFF.

This sequence joins TRBV29-1 and TRBJ1-1, with D uncertain. Trimming removed 6 bases from V and 7 bases from J, with 12 bases in between. Germline loops: CDR1 SQVTM, CDR2 ANQGSEA. The CDR3 loop spans 11 amino acids. CDR3 residues: CSVAGVVEAFF. CDR3 in DNA: TGCAGCGTCGCAGGTGTGGTTGAAGCTTTCTTT.

The genes are TRBV6-1 and TRBJ1-6; D is unresolved. This CDR3 has 14 amino acids. Looked up from germline, CDR1 is MNHNS and CDR2 is SASEGT. Trimming shortened V by 0 bases and J by 6 bases, and 6 bases separated the two germline ends. In nucleotides, the CDR3 is TGTGCCAGCAGTGAAGCCGGGGTTAATTCACCCCTCCACTTT. As protein: CASSEAGVNSPLHF.

The V and J genes are TRBV6-1 and TRBJ2-1; TRBD2 aligns across 8 bases. The germline gives CDR1 MNHNS, CDR2 SASEGT. The CDR3 has 15 residues. The trim removed 5 bases at V and 3 bases at J, leaving 6 bases unmatched. CDR3 sequence: CASSSPGLDYNEQFF. CDR3 DNA sequence: TGTGCCAGCAGTTCGCCGGGACTAGACTACAATGAGCAGTTCTTC.

The V call is TRBV4-3, the J call TRBJ2-3; 9 bases are a match to TRBD2. The CDR3 totals 15 residues. CDR1 LGHNA and CDR2 YSLEER come from the germline V gene. V shed 4 bases, J shed 3 bases, and the junction held 5 bases outside the gene matches. The CDR3 DNA follows: TGCGCCAGCAGCCTGATCGCGGGGGGGACAGATACGCAGTATTTT. Amino acid sequence: CASSLIAGGTDTQYF.